What follows are 12 T cell receptor beta chains derived from one specimen sequenced in a study of cytomegalovirus exposure and HLA in healthy donors. PCR amplification relied on 60 Vbeta primers (plus 13 Jbeta primers). Libraries were prepared by immunoSEQ multiplex PCR; TCRdb keeps only in-frame clonotypes and omits some of them. This repertoire includes about 90,000 clones. The specimen sequenced was PBMCs. Every receptor here comes from a woman aged 25 to 39 in good health and CMV-seronegative.

J is TRBJ2-1 and V is TRBV7-9, with 7 bases aligning to TRBD2. The V gene's germline CDR1 is SEHNR and CDR2 FQNEAQ (reference sequence). V lost 1 base, J lost 0 bases, and 0 bases stayed unmatched. CDR3 length equals 15 residues. The CDR3 reads CASSLGGGSYNEQFF. CDR3 nucleotide sequence: TGTGCCAGCAGCTTAGGCGGGGGCTCCTACAATGAGCAGTTCTTC.

This chain links TRBV6-5 with TRBJ2-7; 13 nucleotides match TRBD2. The CDR3 runs 16 residues. Germline V CDR1 and CDR2: MNHEY, SVGAGI. V dropped 2 bases and J dropped 1; count of bases not matched to a gene: 2. The CDR3 region is CASSYQGLAGSYEQYF. DNA of the CDR3: TGTGCCAGCAGTTACCAGGGACTAGCGGGGTCCTACGAGCAGTACTTC.

The J gene is TRBJ2-7, the V gene TRBV5-6, with 9 bases lining up with TRBD1. The CDR3 covers 14 residues. Losses at the gene ends were 4 bases for V and 5 bases for J; bases not matched to a gene: 7. Germline V gives CDR1 SGHDT, CDR2 YYEEEE. The CDR3 sequence is CASSTGTGLNEQYF. DNA for the CDR3: TGTGCCAGCAGCACCGGGACAGGGCTAAACGAGCAGTACTTC.

The J gene is TRBJ2-2, the V gene TRBV27; TRBD2 aligns across 15 bases. The V and J ends lost 10 bases and 7 bases, in that order; junction bases with no gene match: 7. Germline V gene sequence: CDR1 MNHEY, CDR2 SMNVEV (reference sequence). This CDR3 has 15 amino acids. In DNA form, the CDR3 reads TGTGCCACAGGACTAGCGGGGGGGGTGGTCGGGGAGCTGTTTTTT. It yields the protein CATGLAGGVVGELFF.

The chain recombines TRBV19 with TRBJ2-7, with 11 bases lining up with TRBD1. This CDR3 has 15 residues. V lost 3 bases to trimming and J lost 5 bases; unmatched junction nucleotides: 6. Germline lookup yields CDR1 LNHDA and CDR2 SQIVND (reference sequence). The CDR3 is CASSIHRDRGNEQYF. For the CDR3, the DNA is TGTGCCAGTAGTATCCATCGGGACAGGGGGAACGAGCAGTACTTC.

The genes are TRBV27 and TRBJ1-4; D is unresolved. Deletions cut 0 bases from V and 4 bases from J, with 9 bases between. CDR1 is MNHEY and CDR2 is SMNVEV in the germline V gene (reference sequence). This CDR3 has 15 residues. CDR3 in amino acids: CASSLSSQSNEKLFF. DNA of the CDR3: TGTGCCAGCAGTTTATCCTCACAGAGTAATGAAAAACTGTTTTTT.

The CDR3 DNA is TGTGCCAGCAGCTTCGGACAGGGTTCACCCCTCCACTTT. Encoded protein: CASSFGQGSPLHF. The chain carries TRBV5-6 and TRBJ1-6, with 8 positions matching TRBD1. V lost 2 bases, J lost 9 bases, and 1 base stayed unmatched. CDR3 length: 13 amino acids. The germline V gene encodes CDR1 SGHDT and CDR2 YYEEEE.

The chain links TRBV6-5 to TRBJ2-5; 7 nucleotides agree with TRBD1. V shed 6 bases and J 2 bases; nucleotides not matched to a gene: 6. CDR1 and CDR2 (germline): MNHEY, SVGAGI. This CDR3 is 14 amino acids long. Here the CDR3 DNA reads TGTGCCAGCAGCAGTCGACAGGGTCAAGAGACCCAGTACTTC. Protein sequence: CASSSRQGQETQYF.

The chain links TRBV6-6 to TRBJ1-5; 7 nucleotides align to TRBD1. The CDR3 is 16 amino acids. Trimming took 0 bases from V and 0 from J; bases not matched to a gene: 2. Per germline, CDR1 MNHNY and CDR2 SVGAGI (reference sequence). CDR3 nucleotide sequence: TGTGCCAGCAGTTACTCGACAGGGTATAGCAATCAGCCCCAGCATTTT. Its translation is CASSYSTGYSNQPQHF.

The J gene is TRBJ1-2, the V gene TRBV5-1, with D uncertain. V lost 0 bases to trimming and J lost 3 bases, with 12 bases between them. Germline lookup yields CDR1 SGHRS and CDR2 YFSETQ. There are 15 residues in the CDR3. Here the CDR3 DNA reads TGCGCCAGCAGCTTGGCCCAAGGAGTCCACTATGGCTACACCTTC. Translation gives CASSLAQGVHYGYTF.

The chain employs TRBV4-1 and TRBJ2-1; D may be TRBD1 (6 bases). This CDR3 is built from 14 residues. Deletions cut 5 bases from V and 5 bases from J, with 13 bases between. The germline V gene encodes CDR1 MGHRA and CDR2 YSYEKL. The CDR3 spells CASSLRDNDNEQFF. DNA of the CDR3: TGCGCCAGCAGCTTACGGGACAACGACAATGAGCAGTTCTTC.

The chain's CDR3 is CASSPVPRGPSTDTQYF. In nucleotides, the CDR3 is TGTGCCAGCAGCCCCGTCCCGCGGGGACCGAGCACAGATACGCAGTATTTT. The gene calls are TRBV7-9 and TRBJ2-3; a possible D gene is TRBD2 (6 bases). CDR1 SEHNR and CDR2 FQNEAQ come from the germline V gene (reference sequence). V lost 5 bases to trimming and J lost 0 bases, with 18 bases between them. The CDR3 loop spans 17 amino acids. Combining the CDR3 with reference TRBV7-9 and TRBJ2-3 gives the whole variable domain DTGVSQNPRHKITKRGQNVTFRCDPISEHNRLYWYRQTLGQGPEFLTYFQNEAQLEKSRLLSDRFSAERPKGSFSTLEIQRTEQGDSAMYLCASSPVPRGPSTDTQYFGPGTRLTVL.